One T cell receptor (beta chain) is described in this entry. This may come from a read error, since a much larger clone is one base off. The data are from a study of blood T cells in healthy people across ages. PCR was performed a second time for about 7 to 11 cycles using a sample-barcoded 5' primer and a J-beta primer mix. TCRdb re-derived calls from the 5' RACE reads in MiXCR, one entry per CDR3 protein. The profile shows 650,000 or so distinct CDR3 sequences, about 50% of them singletons. Germline CDR1 reads WNHNN; CDR2 reads SYGVQD (reference sequence). J was trimmed by 8 bases and V by 8 bases; bases with no gene match: 13. This CDR3 contains 16 residues.

Source material: blood. This clonotype originated in an elderly woman in good health. This chain uses TRBV10-1 with TRBJ2-1; 12 bases are shared with TRBD2. As DNA, the CDR3 is TGCGCCAGCGGTCGATCTAGCGGGAGGGCCTGGGATGAGCAGTTCTTC. Translation gives CASGRSSGRAWDEQFF.